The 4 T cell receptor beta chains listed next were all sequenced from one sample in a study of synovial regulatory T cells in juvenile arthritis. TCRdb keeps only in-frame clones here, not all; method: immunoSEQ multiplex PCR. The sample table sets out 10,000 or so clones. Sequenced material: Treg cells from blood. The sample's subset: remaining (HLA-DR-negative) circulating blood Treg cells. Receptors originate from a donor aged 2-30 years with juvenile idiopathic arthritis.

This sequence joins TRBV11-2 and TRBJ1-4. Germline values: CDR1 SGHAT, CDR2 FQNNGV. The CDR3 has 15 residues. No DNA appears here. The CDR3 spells CASSFTQGSLEKLFF. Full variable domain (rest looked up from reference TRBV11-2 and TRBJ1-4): EAGVAQSPRYKIIEKRQSVAFWCNPISGHATLYWYQQILGQGPKLLIQFQNNGVVDDSQLPKDRFSAERLKGVDSTLKIQPAKLEDSAVYLCASSFTQGSLEKLFFGSGTQLSVL.

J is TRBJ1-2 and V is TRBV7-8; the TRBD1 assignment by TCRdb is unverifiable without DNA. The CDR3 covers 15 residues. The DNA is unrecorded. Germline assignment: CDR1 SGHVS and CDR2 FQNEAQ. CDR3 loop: CASSRSGGSYDGYTF.

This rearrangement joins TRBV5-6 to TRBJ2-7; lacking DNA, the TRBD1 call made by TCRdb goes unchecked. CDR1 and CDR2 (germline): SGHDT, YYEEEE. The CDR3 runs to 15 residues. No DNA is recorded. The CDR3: CASTNRGTGGYEQYF.

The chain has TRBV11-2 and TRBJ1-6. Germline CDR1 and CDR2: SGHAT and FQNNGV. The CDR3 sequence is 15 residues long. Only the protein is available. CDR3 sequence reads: CASSPTYKLGSPLHF. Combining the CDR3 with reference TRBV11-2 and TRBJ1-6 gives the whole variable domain EAGVAQSPRYKIIEKRQSVAFWCNPISGHATLYWYQQILGQGPKLLIQFQNNGVVDDSQLPKDRFSAERLKGVDSTLKIQPAKLEDSAVYLCASSPTYKLGSPLHFGNGTRLTVT.